This is a list of T cell receptor beta chains from one sample in a study of naive and memory T cell subsets. TCRdb re-derived calls from the UMI-ligation and nested PCR reads in MiXCR, one entry per CDR3 protein. The data hold about 150,000 distinct CDR3 sequences, with approximately 22% observed a single time. Material: naive CD4+ T cells from blood. Source of these receptors: a human donor in good health. The CDR3 runs from the conserved cysteine through the conserved F or W. Each record gives: J gene, clone size, V gene, D gene, CDR3 protein, CDR3 DNA. The D gene is left open where the match is weak. The size field is filled for only some rows; it gives once, few, many or a size class.

J: TRBJ2-7; size: .; V: TRBV20-1; D: TRBD1; CDR3: CSAPDRAVEQYF; DNA: TGCAGTGCGCCGGACAGGGCTGTCGAGCAGTACTTC
J: TRBJ1-4; size: few; V: TRBV5-1; D: .; CDR3: CASRGAPSNEKLFF; DNA: TGCGCCAGCAGAGGGGCGCCGTCTAATGAAAAACTGTTTTTT
J: TRBJ2-1; size: few; V: TRBV5-1; D: TRBD1; CDR3: CASSGTGTEFSYNEQFF; DNA: TGCGCCAGCAGCGGAACCGGGACAGAATTTTCCTACAATGAGCAGTTCTTC
J: TRBJ1-1; size: .; V: TRBV18; D: .; CDR3: CASSKKPDTEAFF; DNA: TGTGCCAGCTCAAAGAAACCGGACACTGAAGCTTTCTTT
J: TRBJ2-7; size: .; V: TRBV5-1; D: .; CDR3: CASNVEGAGEQYF; DNA: TGCGCCAGCAACGTGGAGGGGGCGGGGGAGCAGTACTTC
J: TRBJ2-3; size: .; V: TRBV6-5; D: .; CDR3: CASARGPFDTQYF; DNA: TGTGCCAGTGCCCGGGGCCCTTTTGATACGCAGTATTTT
J: TRBJ2-1; size: many; V: TRBV7-6; D: TRBD2; CDR3: CASSLGNLSGRSRFF; DNA: TGTGCCAGCAGCTTAGGGAACCTTAGCGGGAGGTCAAGGTTCTTC
J: TRBJ1-5; size: few; V: TRBV10-3; D: TRBD1; CDR3: CAAGTAGAQPQHF; DNA: TGTGCCGCCGGGACAGCTGGTGCTCAGCCCCAGCATTTT
J: TRBJ2-1; size: few; V: TRBV7-9; D: .; CDR3: CASRRPPGRDYNEQFF; DNA: TGTGCCAGCAGGCGCCCACCGGGCAGGGACTACAATGAGCAGTTCTTC
J: TRBJ2-1; size: many; V: TRBV19; D: TRBD2; CDR3: CASSKGGGSGRLGNEQFF; DNA: TGTGCCAGTAGTAAGGGAGGTGGTAGCGGGAGACTCGGCAATGAGCAGTTCTTC
J: TRBJ2-3; size: .; V: TRBV30; D: .; CDR3: CAWSSGMRSDTQYF; DNA: TGTGCCTGGAGTAGTGGTATGAGGTCAGATACGCAGTATTTT
J: TRBJ1-2; size: .; V: TRBV20-1; D: .; CDR3: CSARVLQGNYGYTF; DNA: TGCAGTGCTAGAGTATTACAGGGTAACTATGGCTACACCTTC
J: TRBJ1-4; size: .; V: TRBV12-3/TRBV12-4; D: .; CDR3: CASSLSRDNEKLFF; DNA: TGTGCCAGCAGTTTGTCCAGGGACAATGAAAAACTGTTTTTT
J: TRBJ2-5; size: .; V: TRBV20-1; D: .; CDR3: CSARDSYTMKTQYF; DNA: TGCAGTGCTAGAGATAGCTATACCATGAAGACCCAGTACTTC
J: TRBJ2-3; size: .; V: TRBV6-2/TRBV6-3; D: TRBD2; CDR3: CASSNRPLAGEATDTQYF; DNA: TGTGCCAGCAGTAACCGGCCCCTAGCGGGAGAGGCCACAGATACGCAGTATTTT
J: TRBJ2-5; size: .; V: TRBV27; D: .; CDR3: CASSPPGGWETQYF; DNA: TGTGCCAGCAGTCCTCCCGGCGGGTGGGAGACCCAGTACTTC
J: TRBJ2-5; size: .; V: TRBV3-1; D: .; CDR3: CASSPSPTRKETQYF; DNA: TGTGCCAGCAGCCCGTCCCCTACTAGAAAAGAGACCCAGTACTTC
J: TRBJ2-7; size: few; V: TRBV7-2; D: .; CDR3: CASSLRGTPYEQYF; DNA: TGTGCCAGCAGCTTAAGGGGGACCCCCTACGAGCAGTACTTC
J: TRBJ1-2; size: .; V: TRBV6-5; D: .; CDR3: CASSSRGPPDGYTF; DNA: TGTGCCAGCAGTTCCCGGGGGCCCCCGGATGGCTACACCTTC
J: TRBJ2-2; size: many; V: TRBV6-5; D: .; CDR3: CASSYSTAPNTGELFF; DNA: TGTGCCAGCAGTTACTCGACCGCGCCAAACACCGGGGAGCTGTTTTTT
J: TRBJ2-1; size: many; V: TRBV21-1; D: .; CDR3: CASSKASGRPGGPCEQFF; DNA: TGTGCCAGCAGCAAGGCTAGCGGGAGACCCGGGGGGCCCTGTGAGCAGTTCTTC
J: TRBJ2-1; size: many; V: TRBV28; D: .; CDR3: CASTLFSYNEQFF; DNA: TGTGCCAGCACCCTTTTCTCCTACAATGAGCAGTTCTTC